This T cell receptor beta chain was documented in a study of blood T cell repertoires in COVID-19. The repertoire was sequenced with immunoSEQ multiplex PCR; TCRdb's copy has only in-frame clones and lacks some. Among over 200,000 clones, approximately 89% were seen once, and the ten largest hold roughly 2.5%. Input material: peripheral blood. The sequence came from a woman between 50 and 59 years old with acute or convalescent COVID-19.

The CDR3 sequence is CSVGQDLYEQYF. CDR3 sequence (DNA): TGCAGCGTCGGACAGGATCTCTACGAGCAGTACTTC. The V and J genes are TRBV29-1 and TRBJ2-7; TRBD1 aligns across 7 bases. Germline-derived CDR1 and CDR2 are SQVTM and ANQGSEA. J gave up 3 bases and V 6 bases, and 5 bases lay outside the gene matches. The CDR3 sequence is 12 residues long.